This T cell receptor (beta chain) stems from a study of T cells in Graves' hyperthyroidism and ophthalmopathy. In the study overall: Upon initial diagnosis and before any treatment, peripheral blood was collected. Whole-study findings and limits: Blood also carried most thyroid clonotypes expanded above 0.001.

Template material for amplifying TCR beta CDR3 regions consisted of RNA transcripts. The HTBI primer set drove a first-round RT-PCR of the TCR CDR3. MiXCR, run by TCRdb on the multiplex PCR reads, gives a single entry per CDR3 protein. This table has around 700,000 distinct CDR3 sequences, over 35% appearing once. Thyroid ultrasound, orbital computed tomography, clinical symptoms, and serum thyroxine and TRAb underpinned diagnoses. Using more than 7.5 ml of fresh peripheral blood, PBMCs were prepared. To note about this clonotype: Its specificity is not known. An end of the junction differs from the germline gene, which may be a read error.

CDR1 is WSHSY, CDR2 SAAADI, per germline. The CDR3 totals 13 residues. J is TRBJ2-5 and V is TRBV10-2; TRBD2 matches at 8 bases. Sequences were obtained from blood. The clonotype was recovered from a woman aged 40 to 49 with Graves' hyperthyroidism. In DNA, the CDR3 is TGCGCCAGCAGAACGGGGGGGCAAGAGGCCCAGTACTTC. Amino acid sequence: CASRTGGQEAQYF.